This entry is about one T cell receptor (beta chain). Its antigen is still unknown. Time point in this sample: persistent/refractory GD, antithyroid drugs over 5 years with positive TRAb. PBMCs were the source of the RNA used for TCR sequencing. Peripheral blood, at nine milliliters, went into EDTA tubes. These data belong to a study of regulatory T cells in long-lasting Graves disease. Assembly of TCR beta libraries relied on iRepertoire HTBI primers together with Arm-PCR of CDR3 regions. TCRdb ran MiXCR on the multiplex PCR reads and lists one entry per CDR3 protein. The table includes hundreds of thousands of distinct CDR3 sequences, less than 25% detected once. Germline CDR1 and CDR2: LNHDA and SQIVND (reference sequence). The CDR3 covers 16 residues. Trimming took off 3 bases at V and 6 bases at J, with 21 bases between the two ends. The study, taken as a whole, reports: Those with persistent Graves' had less TCR diversity than newly diagnosed patients.

The chain couples TRBV19 to TRBJ2-7; possibly TRBD1 for D (6 bases). The source was peripheral blood mononuclear cells (PBMCs), collected when the disease was refractory, from a patient treated with antithyroid drugs. This TCR came from a female donor with Graves disease. CDR3 sequence: CASSMPYPGHPGEQYF. DNA of the CDR3: TGTGCCAGTAGTATGCCCTACCCGGGACACCCAGGCGAGCAGTACTTC.